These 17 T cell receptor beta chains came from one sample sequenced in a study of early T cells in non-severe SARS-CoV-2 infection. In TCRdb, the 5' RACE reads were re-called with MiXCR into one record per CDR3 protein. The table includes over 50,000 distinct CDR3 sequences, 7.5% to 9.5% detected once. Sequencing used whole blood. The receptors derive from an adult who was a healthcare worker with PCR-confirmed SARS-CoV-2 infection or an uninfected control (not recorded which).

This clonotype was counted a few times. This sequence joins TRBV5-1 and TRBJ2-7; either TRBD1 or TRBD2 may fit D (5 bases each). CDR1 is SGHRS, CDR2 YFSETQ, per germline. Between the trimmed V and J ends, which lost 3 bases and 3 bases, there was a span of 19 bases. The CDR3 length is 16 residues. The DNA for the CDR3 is TGCGCCAGCAGCTCCTACTTCGGGGCGGGCAACTACGAGCAGTACTTC. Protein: CASSSYFGAGNYEQYF.

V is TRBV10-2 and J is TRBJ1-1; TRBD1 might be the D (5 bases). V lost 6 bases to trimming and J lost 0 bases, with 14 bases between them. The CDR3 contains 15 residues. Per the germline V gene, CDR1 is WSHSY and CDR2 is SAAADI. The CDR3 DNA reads TGCGCCAGCAGCAAGAGCGGGACGGTGAACACTGAAGCTTTCTTT. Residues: CASSKSGTVNTEAFF.

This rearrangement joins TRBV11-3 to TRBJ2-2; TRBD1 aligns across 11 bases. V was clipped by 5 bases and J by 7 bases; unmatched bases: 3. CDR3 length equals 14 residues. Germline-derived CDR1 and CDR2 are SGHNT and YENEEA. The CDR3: CASSPGQGDGELFF. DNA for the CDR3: TGTGCCAGCAGCCCGGGACAGGGGGACGGGGAGCTGTTTTTT.

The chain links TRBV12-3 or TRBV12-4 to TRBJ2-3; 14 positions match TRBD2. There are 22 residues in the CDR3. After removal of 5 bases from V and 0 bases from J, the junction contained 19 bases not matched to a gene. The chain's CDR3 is CASSPKRRGGLAGGSSTDTQYF. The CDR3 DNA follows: TGTGCCAGCAGTCCTAAGAGACGAGGTGGACTAGCGGGGGGTTCTAGCACAGATACGCAGTATTTT.

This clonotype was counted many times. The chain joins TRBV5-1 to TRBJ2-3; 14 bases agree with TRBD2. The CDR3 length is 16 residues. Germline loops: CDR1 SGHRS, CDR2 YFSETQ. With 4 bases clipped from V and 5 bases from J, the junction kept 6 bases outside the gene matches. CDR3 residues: CASSPTSGGAQDTQYF. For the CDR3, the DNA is TGCGCCAGCAGCCCGACTAGCGGGGGGGCCCAAGATACGCAGTATTTT.

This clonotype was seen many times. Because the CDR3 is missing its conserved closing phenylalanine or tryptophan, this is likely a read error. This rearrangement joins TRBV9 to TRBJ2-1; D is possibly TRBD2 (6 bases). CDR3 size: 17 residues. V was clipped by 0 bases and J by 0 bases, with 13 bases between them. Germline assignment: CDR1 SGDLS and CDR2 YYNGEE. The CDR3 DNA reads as TGTGCCAGCAGCGTAGGGGACTCCTCGAGCTCCTACAATGAGCAGTTCCTC. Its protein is CASSVGDSSSSYNEQFL.

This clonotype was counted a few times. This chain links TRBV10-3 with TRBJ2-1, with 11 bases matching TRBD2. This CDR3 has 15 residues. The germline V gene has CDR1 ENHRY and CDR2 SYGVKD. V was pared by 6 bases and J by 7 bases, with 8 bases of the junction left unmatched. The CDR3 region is CAIRGNLAGGNEQFF. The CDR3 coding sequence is TGTGCCATCAGAGGGAATCTAGCGGGGGGTAATGAGCAGTTCTTC.

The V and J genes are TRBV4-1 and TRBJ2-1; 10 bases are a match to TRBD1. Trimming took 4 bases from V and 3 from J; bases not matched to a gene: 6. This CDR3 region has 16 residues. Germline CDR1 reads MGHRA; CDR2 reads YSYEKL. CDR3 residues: CASSPYRDRGYNEQFF. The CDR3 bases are TGCGCCAGCAGCCCCTACCGGGACAGGGGCTACAATGAGCAGTTCTTC.

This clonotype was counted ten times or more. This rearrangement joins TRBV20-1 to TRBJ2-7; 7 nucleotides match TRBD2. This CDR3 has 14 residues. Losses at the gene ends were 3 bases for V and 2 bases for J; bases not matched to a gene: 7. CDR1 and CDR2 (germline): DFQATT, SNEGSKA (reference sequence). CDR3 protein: CSARIAGDPYEQYF. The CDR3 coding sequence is TGCAGTGCTAGGATCGCGGGAGACCCCTACGAGCAGTACTTC.

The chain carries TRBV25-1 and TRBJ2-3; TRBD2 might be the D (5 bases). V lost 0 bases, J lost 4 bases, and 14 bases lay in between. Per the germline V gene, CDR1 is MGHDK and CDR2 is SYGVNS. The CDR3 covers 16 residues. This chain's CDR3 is CASSEYEGSWADTQYF. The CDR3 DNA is TGTGCCAGCAGTGAATATGAGGGCTCGTGGGCAGATACGCAGTATTTT.

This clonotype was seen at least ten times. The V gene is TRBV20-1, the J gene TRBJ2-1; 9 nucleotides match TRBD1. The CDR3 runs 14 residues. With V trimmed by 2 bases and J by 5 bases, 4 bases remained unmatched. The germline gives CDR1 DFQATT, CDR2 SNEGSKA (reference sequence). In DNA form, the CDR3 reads TGCAGTGCTAGACGGGACAGGGTCCACAATGAGCAGTTCTTC. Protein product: CSARRDRVHNEQFF.

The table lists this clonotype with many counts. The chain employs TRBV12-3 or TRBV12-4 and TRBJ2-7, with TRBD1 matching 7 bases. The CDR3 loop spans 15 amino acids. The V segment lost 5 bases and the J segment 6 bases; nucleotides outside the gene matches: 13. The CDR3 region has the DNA TGTGCCAGCAGTCGAACAGGGGACCCTCGGGGCGAGCAGTACTTC. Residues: CASSRTGDPRGEQYF.

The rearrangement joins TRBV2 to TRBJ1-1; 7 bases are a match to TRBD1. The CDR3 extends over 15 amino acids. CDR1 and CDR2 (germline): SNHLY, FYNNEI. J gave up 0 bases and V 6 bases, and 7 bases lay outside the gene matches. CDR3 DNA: TGTGCCAGCAGGGACTCAGGGGGTCTGAACACTGAAGCTTTCTTT. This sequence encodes CASRDSGGLNTEAFF.

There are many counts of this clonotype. The CDR3: CASSPGQGAGANVLTF. For the CDR3, the DNA is TGTGCCAGCAGCCCTGGACAGGGGGCTGGGGCCAACGTCCTGACTTTC. The chain links TRBV6-5 to TRBJ2-6; 10 nucleotides align to TRBD1. J lost 2 bases, V lost 6 bases, and 4 bases had no gene match. This CDR3 has 16 amino acids. Germline V lookup: CDR1 MNHEY, CDR2 SVGAGI.

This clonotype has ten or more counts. The CDR3 is CASSLAEVKNTQYF. The CDR3, as DNA: TGTGCCAGCAGCTTGGCGGAGGTTAAGAATACGCAGTATTTT. V usage is TRBV5-6 and J usage is TRBJ2-3; D perhaps matches TRBD2 (5 bases). The CDR3 has 14 amino acids. In germline, CDR1 is SGHDT, CDR2 YYEEEE. V lost 0 bases, J lost 7 bases, and 12 bases lay in between. Drawing the rest from reference TRBV5-6 and TRBJ2-3, the complete variable domain is DAGVTQSPTHLIKTRGQQVTLRCSPKSGHDTVSWYQQALGQGPQFIFQYYEEEERQRGNFPDRFSGHQFPNYSSELNVNALLLGDSALYLCASSLAEVKNTQYFGPGTRLTVL.

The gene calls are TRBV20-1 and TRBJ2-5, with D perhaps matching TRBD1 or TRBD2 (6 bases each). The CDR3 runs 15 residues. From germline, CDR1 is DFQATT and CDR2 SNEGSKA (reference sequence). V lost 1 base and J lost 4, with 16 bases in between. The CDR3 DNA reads TGCAGTGCTAGAGGGTTGCGGGAAGGGGGAGAGACCCAGTACTTC. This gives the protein CSARGLREGGETQYF.

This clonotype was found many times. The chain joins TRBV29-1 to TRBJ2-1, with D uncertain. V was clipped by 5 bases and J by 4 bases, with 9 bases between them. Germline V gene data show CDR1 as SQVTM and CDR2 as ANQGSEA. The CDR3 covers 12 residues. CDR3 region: CSVSWGYNEQFF. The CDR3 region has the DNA TGCAGCGTTTCGTGGGGATACAATGAGCAGTTCTTC.